This TCR beta chain was identified in a study of early T cells in non-severe SARS-CoV-2 infection. Turning to the study itself: Sequencing of unsorted whole blood was done on bulk RNA, leaving chains unpaired.

TCRdb re-called the 5' RACE reads through MiXCR, storing one row per CDR3 protein. The table records 100,000 to 120,000 distinct CDR3 sequences, roughly an eighth of them present only once. The germline CDR1 and CDR2 sequences are MNHEY and SMNVEV (reference sequence). Trimming at V came to 6 bases and at J to 6 bases, leaving 9 bases not matched to a gene. The CDR3 extends over 15 amino acids. The study, taken as a whole, reports: Matching with VDJdb favored anti-spike CD8 responses (missing private and CD4 specificities).

This clonotype showed up just once. As yet, its antigen is unknown. The TCR sequence derives from an adult who was a healthcare worker with PCR-confirmed SARS-CoV-2 infection or an uninfected control (not recorded which). The chain uses TRBV27 and TRBJ2-1; 9 nucleotides match TRBD1. Sequences were derived from whole blood, sampled at baseline. In nucleotides, the CDR3 is TGTGCCAGCAGCACCGGGACAGGGTACCCCAATGAGCAGTTCTTC. Translation: CASSTGTGYPNEQFF.